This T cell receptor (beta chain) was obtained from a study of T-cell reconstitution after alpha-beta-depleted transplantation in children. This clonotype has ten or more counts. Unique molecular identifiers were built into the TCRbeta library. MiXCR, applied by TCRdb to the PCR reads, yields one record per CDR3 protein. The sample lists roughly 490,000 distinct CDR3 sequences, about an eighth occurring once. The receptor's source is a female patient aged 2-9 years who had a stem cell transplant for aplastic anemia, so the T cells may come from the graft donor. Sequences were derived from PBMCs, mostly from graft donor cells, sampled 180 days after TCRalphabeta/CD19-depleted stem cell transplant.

In DNA, the CDR3 is TGCAGCGTTGGTGGCAGCGATTATCCCTCCTACGAGCAGTACGTC. Protein sequence: CSVGGSDYPSYEQYV. The rearrangement uses TRBV29-1 and TRBJ2-7; no clear D gene. This CDR3 comprises 15 residues. Per the germline V gene, CDR1 is SQVTM and CDR2 is ANQGSEA. V was clipped by 4 bases and J by 0 bases, with 16 bases between them.